This T cell receptor (beta chain) was identified in a study of liver allograft versus peripheral blood T cells. Overall study context: Transplanted-liver T cell receptor repertoires were compared with recipients' peripheral blood repertoires. Regarding the study as a whole: T cell receptor repertoires inside liver allografts reportedly differed from those in peripheral blood.

As concerns this clonotype: The antigen is undetermined.

One entry per CDR3 protein results from TCRdb running MiXCR on the reads. Of 2,500 to 3,000 distinct CDR3 sequences in the sample, about a fifth were seen once. With 8 bases removed from V and 3 bases from J, the gap between germline ends came to 5 bases. The CDR3 is 10 amino acids. CDR1 GTSNPN and CDR2 SVGIG come from the germline V gene (reference sequence). This TCR was recovered from a human patient who had a liver transplant. Some T cells may originate from the graft donor. V is TRBV30 and J is TRBJ2-1; the D call may be TRBD1 or TRBD2 (5 bases each). The CDR3 nucleotides read TGTGCCGGGGGCTACAATGAGCAGTTCTTC. Protein: CAGGYNEQFF.